This T cell receptor (beta chain) is drawn from a study of tumor-infiltrating lymphocytes in primary liver carcinoma. Unsorted whole blood yielded the blood RNA, and germline DNA was also extracted. The CDR3 is 13 residues long. Germline CDR1 is MNHNS and CDR2 is SASEGT. Of note for this clonotype: A much larger clone lies a single base off, so this may be a read error.

A primer matching the constant region was used to make TCR beta cDNA from around 460 ng of total RNA. Sequencing libraries for TCR beta derived from three nested multiplex PCR rounds that used slightly modified ARM-PCR. The opening two PCR rounds, 10 cycles each, paired TRBV1-TRBV30 forward primers with a C-beta reverse primer. A single record per CDR3 protein comes from TCRdb applying MiXCR to the multiplex PCR reads. The table lists fewer than 400,000 distinct CDR3 sequences, 65% of them singletons, with roughly 8.6% in the top ten. The sample consisted of peripheral blood. The chain joins TRBV6-1 to TRBJ1-1, with 8 bases matching TRBD1. This TCR was sampled from a man between 35 and 55 years old with primary liver carcinoma and hepatitis B virus infection. DNA for the CDR3: TGTGCCAGCTCCCGGACAGGGAACACTGAAGCTTTGTTT. This encodes CASSRTGNTEALF.